This T cell receptor (beta chain) was found in a study of cytomegalovirus exposure and HLA in healthy donors (dated by TCRdb to 2015 to 2018). Concerning the study at large: An earlier analysis of approximately 550 of the donors reported more than 250 Gb of sequence data and 100 million to 130 million unique TCR beta sequences from approximately 180 million T cells. Roughly 300 gigabases of sequencing data and roughly 80 million unique TCR sequences made up an early release that covered 500 to 650 HLA-typed donors. Of the roughly 410 genotyped donors, approximately 80% were placed in the genetic ancestry cluster associated with self-reported Caucasian donors. The study was designed to test whether signatures of past pathogen exposure could be identified by cataloging public T cell receptors. Using immunosequencing, the study profiled T cell repertoires from 500 to 800 subjects and related those repertoires to cytomegalovirus serostatus. Along with the approximately 700-subject first cohort, a separate validation cohort of over 90 different subjects was used. To predict cytomegalovirus infection status, the study combined high-throughput TCR immunosequencing, statistical association of individual TCRs with disease status, and machine learning. A later analysis re-analyzed previously published TCR beta repertoires from roughly 690 donors and added high-resolution HLA genotyping to study TCR occurrence patterns. Rather than drawing on any new phenotypic data, the later analysis identified candidate immune exposures from TCR beta sequences and the way those sequences occurred across donors. An earlier analysis of approximately 640 of the donors applied high-throughput TCR beta sequencing to assess whether each TCR beta V gene segment acted as functional or pseudogenic. Donor age, sex, ethnicity and CMV serostatus were collected together with the repertoire data. In a later genetic analysis, genome-wide SNP genotypes for about three fifths of the 666 donors were used, and that subset was treated as a discovery cohort. Every repertoire in the discovery cohort had been generated on one and the same sequencing platform. HLA typing covered class I and class II loci at four-digit resolution. Typing coverage varied by locus: about 620-640 donors for A, B, C, DRB1 and DQB1; approximately 560 for DQA1; over 600 for DPA1; fewer than 480 for DPB1. About five DR-DQ haplotypes were handled as single units for association and clustering, since linkage in the cohort was strong. On average, roughly 250,000 unique TCR beta nucleotide sequences were sequenced per donor among fewer than 500 genotyped donors of the cohort, with 15% to 20% of those sequences being non-productive. On the study overall, not on this receptor specifically: In a later analysis, HLA-associated TCR beta chains showed more clonal expansion and lower generation probabilities than non-associated chains that were equally common. In a later analysis, the rate of TCR association differed among HLA loci, with DRB1 alleles having the most associated TCRs and HLA-C alleles having the fewest. In this cohort, only TCR beta chains were sequenced, and detectable features were limited by the absence of alpha or paired-chain data. Presence/absence analyses assumed roughly uniform sequencing depth across donors, an assumption that may not hold. A later analysis reported that several top co-occurrence clusters appeared linked to parvovirus B19, influenza, CMV and Epstein-Barr virus. The earlier analysis of 587 of the donors excluded roughly 17 rarely observed V segments, including chromosome 9 orphons, because counts were too low. Across donors, most TCR sequences were observed very rarely, whereas some public TCRs were present in many individuals. A later analysis found that most CMV-associated TCR beta chains appeared HLA-restricted, with HLA associations seemingly driven largely by CMV exposure. In a later genetic analysis, fewer N-insertions in productive TCRs were reported among donors in an Asian-associated ancestry cluster than the 666-donor mean. A cluster of highly shared sequence variants was judged likely to be a technical artifact of the sequencing pipeline. In vitro tests confirmed that a few of the cytomegalovirus-associated TCR beta chains recognize cytomegalovirus antigens. V-gene and J-gene trimming of TCR beta chains was associated with a missense DCLRE1C variant in a later genetic analysis, and the association was replicated in an independent cohort. A later analysis associated 16,951 TCR beta sequences with specific HLA alleles at a false discovery rate of 0.05. When HLA alleles, especially DR and DQ, strongly co-occurred, TCR associations were difficult to assign to individual alleles. The authors suggested that the approach could potentially be generalized to other disease states and immunological phenotypes. The study gave a list of around 170 TCR beta chains associated with cytomegalovirus. Correlated functional status among segregating V segments might reflect linkage disequilibrium, but an unknown experimental factor could not be ruled out. Broadly in line with IMGT annotations, most TCR beta V segments showed up in productive rearrangements about 87% or about 30% of the time in an earlier analysis of 450 to 750 of the donors. Because the 87-base-pair reads could not distinguish some IMGT-functional V segments, including TRBV6-2 and TRBV6-3, those segments were excluded. For the cohort, immune exposure information was limited to CMV serostatus. Cytomegalovirus status was reported to be diagnosed by the classifier with high specificity and sensitivity in both the original and validation cohorts. A further reported finding was that TCR beta sequences accurately predicted the HLA-A and HLA-B alleles for most subjects in the first cohort. Because HLA typing was unavailable for some donors at each locus, only the typed subset was used in association tests.

As to this clone: Its antigen is currently not known.

The library was made by the immunoSEQ multiplex PCR assay. A mixture of 60 forward primers for TCR Vbeta segments and 13 reverse primers for TCR Jbeta segments was used in the multiplex PCR. The CDR3 region of rearranged TCR beta genes was amplified from genomic DNA with a multiplex PCR assay. The amplified TCR beta libraries were sequenced on the Illumina HiSeq System as 87-base-pair reads. The paper's data handling went like this. In a later analysis, 80 million or so unique TCR beta chains were counted across the roughly 610 repertoires, and approximately 11 million of these chains were shared by at least two donors. To remove PCR and sequencing errors, raw reads were error-corrected and collapsed into unique sequences using a nearest-neighbor algorithm that merged closely related sequences. To assign V, D and J gene segments, CDR3 sequences were aligned to IMGT reference sequences. For a sequence to be retained, a match of at least six nucleotides to both a V gene segment and a J gene segment was required. Rearrangements were classified as productive when the CDR3 lacked stop codons and remained in frame with V and J, and all other rearrangements were classified as non-productive. CDR3 was defined by IMGT convention, running from the second conserved V-encoded cysteine to the conserved J-encoded phenylalanine. In an earlier analysis of approximately 500 of the donors, sequences lacking an unambiguous match to a single V gene segment were excluded. An earlier analysis of a few hundred of the donors called V segments functional above 56.7% productive rearrangements and segregating when the between-donor standard deviation exceeded 5%. A statistical classification framework was built for diagnosing cytomegalovirus status from the catalog of TCR beta chain sequences. In a later analysis, TCR nucleotide sequences were compared against IMGT/GENE-DB human TR gene sequences so that V and J genes could be assigned. A later analysis assigned CDR3 sequences and most-parsimonious VDJ recombination scenarios with the TCRdist pipeline. In a later analysis, each TCR beta chain was defined by its CDR3 amino acid sequence together with its V-gene family, and reads lacking a unique V-gene family were excluded. In a later analysis, 500 to 650 highly shared, low-generation-probability nucleotide sequences were removed to address suspected cross-contamination and a sequencing artifact. A later analysis calculated a clonal expansion index for each public chain from normalized within-repertoire ranks of inferred template counts. In a later analysis, generation probabilities were computed with a VDJ recombination model fitted to out-of-frame rearrangements, and the resulting probabilities were checked against IGoR. A later analysis scored TCR-TCR, TCR-HLA and TCR-CMV co-occurrence with hypergeometric tests, applying a repertoire-size bias correction to TCR pairs. To estimate false discovery rates, a later analysis permuted the HLA or CMV assignments 20 times. In a later analysis, co-occurring TCRs were grouped using DBSCAN, and TCRdist sequence similarity was added for clustering within HLA-allele-positive subsets. For co-occurrence clustering, repertoires with fewer than 30,000 or more than 120,000 public chains were excluded, along with 4 to 6 repertoires with anomalous nucleotide sharing. The table was pulled from immuneACCESS by TCRdb, which kept in-frame rearrangements only. Such tables lose some clones; where checked, under half of the loss comes from unresolved V genes, and the rest has no known cause. That table gives V, J and clone size, and the DNA gave D and trimming. The sample table includes some 110,000 clones. The ten largest clones take up about 2.2% of the sample.

The cohort was made up of around 720 healthy bone marrow donors. At the time of sampling, all cohort members were nominally healthy, though unrecorded immune exposures were likely present. The donor was CMV seronegative and belonged to the group of 352 seronegative cohort members. Each donor provided a peripheral blood sample, and peripheral blood mononuclear cells were used for TCR beta sequencing. The Qiagen DNeasy Blood Extraction Kit was used to extract genomic DNA from the blood cell samples. Measured from the cysteine to the phenylalanine, the CDR3 is 14 residues long. Only the CDR3 DNA stays, 42 bases, in frame from base 1. Compared with germline, V lacks 0 bases and J lacks 2 bases; bases without a gene match: 1. From the germline V gene (reference sequence), CDR1 is GTSNPN and CDR2 is SVGIG.

The material sequenced was PBMCs. The TCR comes from a man in his forties in good health and CMV-seronegative. This chain is built from TRBV30 and TRBJ1-2, with TRBD1 matching 9 junction bases. The CDR3 region has the sequence CAWSVDRGNYGYTF. The nucleotides read TGTGCCTGGAGTGTAGACAGGGGGAACTATGGCTACACCTTC.